The 20 T cell receptor beta chains below come from one sample, sequenced in a study of CD8 T cells in Susac syndrome. Random hexamers were used to reverse transcribe about 0.5 to 1 ug of RNA. TCRdb independently ran MiXCR on the immunoSEQ multiplex PCR reads; one entry per CDR3 protein. The sample yields more than 65,000 distinct CDR3 sequences, more than 85% seen once. Sequenced sample: CD8+ T cells from PBMCs. Receptors were obtained from a human donor in good health.

The chain is built from TRBV7-9 and TRBJ1-1, with no clear D. The V gene's germline CDR1 is SEHNR and CDR2 FQNEAQ (reference sequence). Deletions cut 5 bases from V and 4 bases from J, with 20 bases between. The length of the CDR3 is 16 residues. In DNA form, the CDR3 reads TGTGCCAGCAGCCCAGCCGGGTCTCGGGGATCCACTGAAGCTTTCTTT. Translation: CASSPAGSRGSTEAFF.

The V gene is TRBV5-6, the J gene TRBJ2-1; possible D gene TRBD2, 5 bases. Trimming stripped 0 bases from V and 12 bases from J, with 7 bases between. Per germline, CDR1 SGHDT and CDR2 YYEEEE. The CDR3 sequence is 11 residues long. CDR3 protein: CASSLDEGQFF. The CDR3 DNA follows: TGTGCCAGCAGCTTGGATGAGGGGCAGTTCTTC.

The chain uses TRBV28 and TRBJ2-3; the D gene could be TRBD1 or TRBD2 (5 bases each). This CDR3 region has 13 residues. Trimming took off 1 base at V and 8 bases at J, with 10 bases between the two ends. In germline, CDR1 is MDHEN, CDR2 SYDVKM. This CDR3 reads CASSLSGRGTQYF. The CDR3 DNA reads as TGTGCCAGCAGTTTATCGGGACGGGGTACGCAGTATTTT.

This rearrangement joins TRBV7-9 to TRBJ2-4; D gene unclear. This CDR3 has 15 amino acids. The germline V gene encodes CDR1 SEHNR and CDR2 FQNEAQ (reference sequence). The V gene lost 5 bases and the J gene lost 2 bases, with 13 bases spanning the gap. The CDR3: CASSPQESSKNIQYF. CDR3 sequence (DNA): TGTGCCAGCAGCCCCCAAGAGTCCTCCAAAAACATTCAGTACTTC.

V usage is TRBV27 and J usage is TRBJ1-6; D unclear. Germline V gene sequence: CDR1 MNHEY, CDR2 SMNVEV (reference sequence). This CDR3 is built from 15 residues. The V and J ends lost 0 bases and 4 bases respectively, with 7 bases between them. For the CDR3, the DNA is TGTGCCAGCAGTTTATCAACAGTGTATAATTCACCCCTCCACTTT. Protein product: CASSLSTVYNSPLHF.

The chain is built from TRBV13 and TRBJ2-5; D perhaps matches TRBD2 (6 bases). V was trimmed by 2 bases and J by 5 bases, leaving 15 bases between them. This CDR3 has 15 residues. Germline values: CDR1 PRHDT, CDR2 FYEKMQ (reference sequence). The CDR3 reads CASSLYWGGEETQYF. The CDR3 bases are TGTGCCAGCAGCTTATATTGGGGAGGAGAGGAGACCCAGTACTTC.

CDR3 sequence (DNA): TGTGCCAGCAGCGGGCGATCCAACTACGAGCAGTACTTC. Its protein product is CASSGRSNYEQYF. The J gene is TRBJ2-7, the V gene TRBV5-8; no definite D call. Germline CDR1 and CDR2: SGHTS and YDEGEE. The CDR3 runs to 13 residues. Trimming removed 4 bases at V and 3 bases at J, with 11 bases between.

This clonotype was seen once. J is TRBJ2-1 and V is TRBV13, with D uncertain. The CDR3 runs to 12 residues. The ends were cut back, 0 bases at V and 7 bases at J, with 4 bases in the middle. Per the germline V gene, CDR1 is PRHDT and CDR2 is FYEKMQ (reference sequence). The CDR3 loop is CASSLGMNEQFF. DNA for the CDR3: TGTGCCAGCAGCTTAGGGATGAATGAGCAGTTCTTC.

The rearrangement links TRBV6-1 to TRBJ1-2, with D tentatively TRBD1 (5 bases). The CDR3 length is 13 residues. V gave up 6 bases and J gave up 2 bases, with 10 bases separating them. Germline V gene sequence: CDR1 MNHNS, CDR2 SASEGT. CDR3 protein: CASSKTGNYGYTF. CDR3 DNA sequence: TGTGCCAGCAGCAAAACAGGCAACTATGGCTACACCTTC.

The chain recombines TRBV7-3 with TRBJ2-5; D is uncertain. Germline V gives CDR1 SGHTA, CDR2 FQGTGA. CDR3 length equals 14 residues. V dropped 5 bases and J dropped 4 bases, with 14 bases sitting between them. CDR3 amino acids: CASSLGVRGETQYF. The DNA of the CDR3 is TGTGCCAGCAGCCTAGGCGTGAGAGGAGAGACCCAGTACTTC.

J is TRBJ2-7 and V is TRBV19; D is ambiguous. The CDR3 has 16 amino acids. Looked up from germline, CDR1 is LNHDA and CDR2 is SQIVND (reference sequence). V shed 5 bases and J shed 2 bases, with 19 bases lying between them. The CDR3 DNA reads TGTGCCAGTAGTTTTACGGGCCAGTCGGCGACCTACGAGCAGTACTTC. Translation: CASSFTGQSATYEQYF.

The rearrangement links TRBV5-1 to TRBJ1-2, with 11 nucleotides matching TRBD1. The CDR3 has 15 amino acids. With 4 bases clipped from V and 3 bases from J, the junction kept 5 bases outside the gene matches. From germline, CDR1 is SGHRS and CDR2 YFSETQ. DNA of the CDR3: TGCGCCAGCAGCCCTGGACAGGGGGCGGACTATGGCTACACCTTC. Its protein product is CASSPGQGADYGYTF.

J is TRBJ2-1 and V is TRBV4-3, with D uncertain. Between the trimmed V and J ends, which lost 5 bases and 0 bases, there was a span of 8 bases. Germline V gene data show CDR1 as LGHNA and CDR2 as YSLEER. This CDR3 contains 14 residues. The CDR3 region is CASSIGRSYNEQFF. In DNA, the CDR3 is TGCGCCAGCAGCATCGGCCGCTCCTACAATGAGCAGTTCTTC.

The chain joins TRBV7-9 to TRBJ1-5; tentatively, D is TRBD1 (5 bases). This CDR3 has 15 amino acids. The germline V gene encodes CDR1 SEHNR and CDR2 FQNEAQ (reference sequence). V was shortened by 5 bases and J by 7 bases, with 18 bases between the two germline ends. CDR3 bases: TGTGCCAGCAGCCCCGGGGGGGGTGAGGGACAGCCCCAGCATTTT. Translating it yields CASSPGGGEGQPQHF.

The chain's CDR3 is CASSPVGGPGTGELFF. In DNA, the CDR3 is TGTGCCAGCAGCCCGGTTGGGGGGCCGGGGACCGGGGAGCTGTTTTTT. The V and J genes are TRBV3-1 and TRBJ2-2; tentatively, D is TRBD1 or TRBD2 (6 bases each). V was clipped by 4 bases and J by 5 bases, with 17 bases between them. Germline-derived CDR1 and CDR2 are LGHDT and YNNKEL (reference sequence). The CDR3 sequence is 16 residues long.

The gene calls are TRBV7-9 and TRBJ1-1, with D possibly TRBD1 on 6 matching bases. CDR1 SEHNR and CDR2 FQNEAQ come from the germline V gene (reference sequence). This CDR3 contains 15 residues. V shed 5 bases and J shed 4 bases, with 17 bases lying between them. Here the CDR3 DNA reads TGTGCCAGCAGCCCGCCGGGAGGGGGTTTCACTGAAGCTTTCTTT. This gives the protein CASSPPGGGFTEAFF.

This clonotype was detected once. The chain carries TRBV7-8 and TRBJ2-5; 7 positions match TRBD2. Trimming removed 6 bases from V and 2 bases from J; junction bases left unmatched: 9. The CDR3 runs 15 residues. Germline CDR1 reads SGHVS; CDR2 reads FQNEAQ. CDR3 in DNA: TGTGCCAGCAGAGCCGGTGGGGGGGGGCAAGAGACCCAGTACTTC. It yields the protein CASRAGGGGQETQYF.

Only one count was recorded for this clonotype. V and J are TRBV9 and TRBJ2-3; the D is unclear. V gave up 0 bases and J gave up 3 bases, with 11 bases separating them. This CDR3 spans 15 amino acids. CDR1 and CDR2 (germline): SGDLS, YYNGEE. The CDR3 sequence is CASSVGSSRTDTQYF. Here the CDR3 DNA reads TGTGCCAGCAGCGTAGGTTCTTCGCGGACAGATACGCAGTATTTT.

The chain carries TRBV6-6 and TRBJ1-5; no clear D gene. Germline V lookup: CDR1 MNHNY, CDR2 SVGAGI (reference sequence). Trimming pared 0 bases from V and 3 bases from J, leaving 6 bases between. This CDR3 has 14 amino acids. CDR3 sequence (DNA): TGTGCCAGCAGTTACTCGAGCCCCAATCAGCCCCAGCATTTT. It specifies CASSYSSPNQPQHF.

The chain carries TRBV20-1 and TRBJ1-5; unclear D gene. From germline, CDR1 is DFQATT and CDR2 SNEGSKA (reference sequence). The V gene lost 3 bases and the J gene lost 5 bases, with 14 bases spanning the gap. This CDR3 is 14 amino acids long. CDR3 nucleotides: TGCAGTGCTAGTTTGGACCCTCAATATCAGCCCCAGCATTTT. Its protein is CSASLDPQYQPQHF.